This T cell receptor beta chain was captured by sequencing in a study of PD-1 blockade in classical Hodgkin lymphoma. Turning to the study itself: Patients got intravenous nivolumab 3 mg/kg every 2 weeks.

Study results and limitations: Newly diagnosed patients had diversity similar to the baseline diversity of complete responders. Before treatment, TCR diversity in newly diagnosed patients was reportedly lower than in healthy donors.

The data were produced by immunoSEQ multiplex PCR, yet TCRdb's version contains in-frame clones alone and is incomplete. Among roughly 10,000 clones listed, 65% to 85% were seen once. Time point in this sample: cycle 4 day 1 (C4D1), after less than 7 weeks of nivolumab. There was relapse after autologous stem cell transplantation in every patient, and there was variation in brentuximab vedotin exposure. Thawed PBMCs were the source of CD4+ T cells, purified by magnetic negative selection. Relapsed/refractory classical Hodgkin lymphoma patients had complete, partial or progressive responses. As regards this clone: What it recognizes is unknown.

This specimen was CD4+ T cells from blood, taken before the fourth cycle of nivolumab. The clonotype comes from a human donor with classical Hodgkin lymphoma.

CDR3 in amino acids: CASSQAGAGWETQYF. The DNA of the CDR3 is TGCGCCAGCAGCCAGGCCGGGGCGGGGTGGGAGACCCAGTACTTC. The J gene is TRBJ2-5, the V gene TRBV4-3; D is perhaps TRBD2 (6 bases). Germline V CDR1 and CDR2: LGHNA, YSLEER. The CDR3 runs 15 residues. V was cut by 3 bases and J by 5 bases, with 16 bases left in between.